This T cell receptor (beta chain) was identified during a study of cytomegalovirus exposure and HLA in healthy donors. Study in general: Among around 180 million T cells, an earlier analysis found roughly 120 million unique TCR beta sequences.

Samples came from healthy bone marrow donors. Study findings and constraints: Prior analysis indicated that the majority of TCR beta V segments exhibited productivity approximately 90% or approximately 30% of the time. TCR beta chains numbering more than 150 were designated cytomegalovirus-associated.

Looked up from germline, CDR1 is LNHDA and CDR2 is SQIVND (reference sequence). V lost 3 bases to trimming and J lost 3 bases, with 18 bases between them. The CDR3 loop spans 16 amino acids. Of note for this clone: Its target is unknown.

PCR was performed using 60 Vbeta and 13 Jbeta primers. Here immunoSEQ multiplex PCR was the method, and the copy in TCRdb shows in-frame clones only, minus some. The sample holds approximately 150,000 clones, roughly 75% seen once. The chain joins TRBV19 to TRBJ2-7; weak D call: TRBD1 (6 bases). The sequencing input was PBMCs. The clonotype comes from a man aged 35-49 years in good health and CMV-seronegative. DNA for the CDR3: TGTGCCAGTAGTATCTCATCCGGGACACACCACTACGAGCAGTACTTC. It codes for CASSISSGTHHYEQYF.